One and the same sample provided the 18 T cell receptor beta chains below, sequenced in a study of shared clonotypes between healthy human individuals. TCRdb's copy holds only in-frame clones and misses some; the assay was immunoSEQ multiplex PCR. The sample records approximately 2.5 million clones, more than 80% being singletons. The sample consisted of naive CD4+ T cells sorted from blood. The subset: CD45RA+ positively selected. The receptors derive from a man younger than 35 in good health.

This clone appeared once. V and J are TRBV10-3 and TRBJ2-2; 12 positions match TRBD2. CDR3 length: 14 residues. The J segment lost 4 bases and the V segment lost 11 bases, leaving 5 bases of the junction unmatched. Germline V CDR1 and CDR2: ENHRY, SYGVKD. DNA for the CDR3: TGTGCCCCTCTAGCGGGGGGGCCCACCGGGGAGCTGTTTTTT. This translates into CAPLAGGPTGELFF.

V is TRBV10-3 and J is TRBJ1-5, with 8 bases identical to TRBD1. The CDR3 is 16 residues long. Trimming removed 0 bases from V and 5 bases from J; junction bases left unmatched: 6. Germline values: CDR1 ENHRY, CDR2 SYGVKD. CDR3 residues: CAISESVSGGHQPQHF. Here the CDR3 DNA reads TGTGCCATCAGTGAGTCGGTGTCAGGGGGCCATCAGCCCCAGCATTTT.

In this sample, this clone turned up a few times. The chain joins TRBV9 to TRBJ1-4, with unresolved D. This CDR3 has 14 residues. Trimming removed 0 bases from V and 13 bases from J, with 16 bases in between. Germline V gene data show CDR1 as SGDLS and CDR2 as YYNGEE. The CDR3 bases are TGTGCCAGCAGCGTAGACGGCAGTGGAATAGGACTGTTTTTT. As protein: CASSVDGSGIGLFF.

This chain links TRBV14 with TRBJ1-3; no definite D call. Germline V gene data show CDR1 as SGHDN and CDR2 as FVKESK. Trimming shortened V by 4 bases and J by 0 bases, and 10 bases separated the two germline ends. The CDR3 runs to 15 residues. The CDR3 DNA is TGTGCCAGCAGCCCCTCAAGGAGCTCTGGAAACACCATATATTTT. This sequence encodes CASSPSRSSGNTIYF.

Note on this clone: Other nucleotide sequences in the sample specify the same CDR3. The chain recombines TRBV29-1 with TRBJ2-2; TRBD1 matches 8 bases. Germline V gene sequence: CDR1 SQVTM, CDR2 ANQGSEA. CDR3 size: 14 residues. The trim removed 5 bases at V and 1 base at J, leaving 3 bases unmatched. This CDR3 is CSVRDRKNTGELFF. The CDR3 DNA sequence: TGCAGCGTTCGGGACAGGAAGAACACCGGGGAGCTGTTTTTT.

The genes are TRBV2 and TRBJ2-3; D gene unclear. CDR1 and CDR2 (germline): SNHLY, FYNNEI. The CDR3 has 14 amino acids. V was trimmed by 4 bases and J by 0 bases, leaving 8 bases between them. The CDR3 spells CASSAPPSTDTQYF. The CDR3 DNA is TGTGCCAGCAGTGCCCCTCCCAGCACAGATACGCAGTATTTT.

This clone was seen a handful of times. V is TRBV19 and J is TRBJ1-5, with 9 bases aligning to TRBD1. Germline lookup yields CDR1 LNHDA and CDR2 SQIVND (reference sequence). This CDR3 has 14 residues. The V and J ends lost 7 bases and 2 bases, in that order; junction bases with no gene match: 3. CDR3 amino acids: CASTRDRGNQPQHF. CDR3 in DNA: TGTGCCAGTACACGGGACAGGGGCAATCAGCCCCAGCATTTT. Full variable domain (missing parts from reference TRBV19 and TRBJ1-5): DGGITQSPKYLFRKEGQNVTLSCEQNLNHDAMYWYRQDPGQGLRLIYYSQIVNDFQKGDIAEGYSVSREKKESFPLTVTSAQKNPTAFYLCASTRDRGNQPQHFGDGTRLSIL.

The rearrangement links TRBV2 to TRBJ1-5; 9 bases are shared with TRBD1. The CDR3 totals 16 residues. The ends lost 0 bases at V and 4 bases at J; junction bases unmatched: 4. Germline V gene sequence: CDR1 SNHLY, CDR2 FYNNEI. The CDR3: CASSEATGTGNQPQHF. The CDR3 DNA is TGTGCCAGCAGTGAAGCTACAGGGACAGGGAATCAGCCCCAGCATTTT.

This chain links TRBV18 with TRBJ1-6; D might be TRBD1 (5 bases). The germline V and J ends were trimmed by 3 bases and 10 bases, with 19 bases remaining between them. Germline V gene lookup returns CDR1 KGHSH and CDR2 LQKENI. The CDR3 contains 16 residues. The CDR3 sequence: CASSPQQGTDSSPLHF. For the CDR3, the DNA is TGTGCCAGCTCACCGCAACAAGGGACTGACTCCTCACCCCTCCACTTT.

The gene calls are TRBV5-6 and TRBJ2-3, with D possibly being TRBD1 (6 bases). V lost 10 bases, J lost 2 bases, and 17 bases lay in between. CDR3 length: 14 amino acids. From germline, CDR1 is SGHDT and CDR2 YYEEEE. The CDR3, as DNA: TGTGCCGCCACTATAGGGGGTACCACAGATACGCAGTATTTT. It codes for CAATIGGTTDTQYF.

The chain is built from TRBV2 and TRBJ1-1; no clear D. The CDR3 sequence is 14 residues long. V was pared by 1 base and J by 8 bases, with 14 bases between. Per the germline V gene, CDR1 is SNHLY and CDR2 is FYNNEI. CDR3 nucleotide sequence: TGTGCCAGCAGTGAAGAAGTCCTTAATAAGGAAGCTTTCTTT. Its translation is CASSEEVLNKEAFF.

Comments on this clone: Other DNA sequences of this sample code for an identical CDR3. The chain combines TRBV28 with TRBJ2-3; D gene unclear. CDR1 and CDR2 from the germline V gene are MDHEN and SYDVKM. The germline V and J ends were trimmed by 4 bases and 2 bases, with 4 bases remaining between them. The CDR3 consists of 12 residues. The CDR3 DNA follows: TGTGCCAGCAGTTCCAACACAGATACGCAGTATTTT. It is translated as CASSSNTDTQYF.

The rearrangement uses TRBV4-1 and TRBJ2-5; no reliable D call. V lost 0 bases and J 0 bases, leaving 5 bases between the germline ends. CDR1 is MGHRA and CDR2 is YSYEKL in the germline V gene. This CDR3 comprises 14 residues. The CDR3 sequence is CASSQDENQETQYF. The CDR3 coding sequence is TGCGCCAGCAGCCAAGATGAAAACCAAGAGACCCAGTACTTC.

V and J are TRBV19 and TRBJ1-2; 10 bases are a match to TRBD1. V lost 4 bases to trimming and J lost 4 bases; unmatched junction nucleotides: 9. The V gene's germline CDR1 is LNHDA and CDR2 SQIVND (reference sequence). This CDR3 comprises 16 residues. CDR3: CASSNQGQGPIYGYTF. CDR3 DNA: TGTGCCAGTAGTAACCAGGGACAGGGGCCGATCTATGGCTACACCTTC. Full variable domain (missing parts from reference TRBV19 and TRBJ1-2): DGGITQSPKYLFRKEGQNVTLSCEQNLNHDAMYWYRQDPGQGLRLIYYSQIVNDFQKGDIAEGYSVSREKKESFPLTVTSAQKNPTAFYLCASSNQGQGPIYGYTFGSGTRLTVV.

Regarding this clone: The same CDR3 arises from other DNA sequences in this sample as well. The chain carries TRBV5-1 and TRBJ2-5; 8 bases are shared with TRBD2. V shed 3 bases, J shed 1 base, and the junction held 2 bases outside the gene matches. This CDR3 is 14 amino acids long. Germline assignment: CDR1 SGHRS and CDR2 YFSETQ. The CDR3 bases are TGCGCCAGCAGCTCCGGGGGGGGCCAAGAGACCCAGTACTTC. Translating gives CASSSGGGQETQYF.

This chain connects TRBV19 to TRBJ2-2; D possibly corresponds to TRBD1 (5 bases). CDR3 length: 14 residues. The V gene's germline CDR1 is LNHDA and CDR2 SQIVND (reference sequence). V lost 8 bases and J 1 base, leaving 11 bases between the germline ends. Here the CDR3 reads CASWAGQNTGELFF. For the CDR3, the DNA is TGTGCCAGTTGGGCAGGGCAGAACACCGGGGAGCTGTTTTTT.

This chain joins TRBV28 and TRBJ1-4, with D perhaps TRBD1 (5 bases). The CDR3 loop spans 14 amino acids. The V and J ends lost 6 bases and 7 bases respectively, with 15 bases between them. Germline CDR1 is MDHEN and CDR2 is SYDVKM. CDR3 sequence reads: CASRSQGRGEKLFF. CDR3 coding DNA: TGTGCCAGCAGATCGCAGGGACGAGGTGAAAAACTGTTTTTT.

V is TRBV11-1 and J is TRBJ2-2; unclear D gene. The CDR3 extends over 13 amino acids. V was clipped by 3 bases and J by 6 bases, with 8 bases between them. CDR1 SGHAT and CDR2 FQDESV come from the germline V gene (reference sequence). The CDR3 DNA is TGTGCCAGCAGCTTTATCGGTCCCGGGGAGCTGTTTTTT. This encodes CASSFIGPGELFF. Drawing the rest from reference TRBV11-1 and TRBJ2-2, the complete variable domain is EAEVAQSPRYKITEKSQAVAFWCDPISGHATLYWYRQILGQGPELLVQFQDESVVDDSQLPKDRFSAERLKGVDSTLKIQPAELGDSAMYLCASSFIGPGELFFGEGSRLTVL.